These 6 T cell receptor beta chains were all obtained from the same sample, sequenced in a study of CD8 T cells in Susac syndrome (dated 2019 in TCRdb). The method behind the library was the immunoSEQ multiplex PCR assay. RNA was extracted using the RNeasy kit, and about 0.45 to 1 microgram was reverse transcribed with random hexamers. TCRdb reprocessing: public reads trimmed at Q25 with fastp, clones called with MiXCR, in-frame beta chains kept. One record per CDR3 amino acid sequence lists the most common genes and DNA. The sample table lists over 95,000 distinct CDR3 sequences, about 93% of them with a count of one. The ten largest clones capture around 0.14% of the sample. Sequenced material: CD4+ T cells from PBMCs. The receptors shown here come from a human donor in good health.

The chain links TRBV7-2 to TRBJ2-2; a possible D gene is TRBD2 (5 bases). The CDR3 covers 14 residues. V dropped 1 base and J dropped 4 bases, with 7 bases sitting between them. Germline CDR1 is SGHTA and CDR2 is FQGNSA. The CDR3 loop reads CASSLDGSTGELFF. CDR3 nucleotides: TGTGCCAGCAGCTTAGATGGGAGCACCGGGGAGCTGTTTTTT.

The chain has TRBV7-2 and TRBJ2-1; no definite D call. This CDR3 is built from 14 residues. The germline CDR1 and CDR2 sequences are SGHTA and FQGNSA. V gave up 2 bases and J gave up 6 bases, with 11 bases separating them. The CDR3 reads CASSLTRVPNEQFF. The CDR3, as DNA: TGTGCCAGCAGCTTAACCCGGGTACCCAATGAGCAGTTCTTC.

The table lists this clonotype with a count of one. In DNA, the CDR3 is TGTGCCAGCAGCGAGCAGGGTGGGGATGGCTACACCTTC. Translated: CASSEQGGDGYTF. The V call is TRBV9, the J call TRBJ1-2; possible D gene TRBD1, 5 bases. Germline V gene data show CDR1 as SGDLS and CDR2 as YYNGEE. Trimming pared 3 bases from V and 6 bases from J, leaving 12 bases between. The CDR3 is 13 amino acids.

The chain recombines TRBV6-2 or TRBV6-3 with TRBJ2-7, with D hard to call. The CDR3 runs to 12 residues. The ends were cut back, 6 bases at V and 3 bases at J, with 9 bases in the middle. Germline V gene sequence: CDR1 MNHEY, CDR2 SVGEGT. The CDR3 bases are TGTGCCAGCAGCTATACCTTCTACGAGCAGTACTTC. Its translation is CASSYTFYEQYF.

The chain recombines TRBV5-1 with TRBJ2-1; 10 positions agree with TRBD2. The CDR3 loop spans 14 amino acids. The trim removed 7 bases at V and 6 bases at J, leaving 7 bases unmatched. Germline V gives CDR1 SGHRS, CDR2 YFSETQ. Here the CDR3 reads CASSPAGGVNEQFF. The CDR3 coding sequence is TGCGCCAGCTCCCCAGCGGGAGGGGTCAATGAGCAGTTCTTC. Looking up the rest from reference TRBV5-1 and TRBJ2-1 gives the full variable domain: KAGVTQTPRYLIKTRGQQVTLSCSPISGHRSVSWYQQTPGQGLQFLFEYFSETQRNKGNFPGRFSGRQFSNSRSEMNVSTLELGDSALYLCASSPAGGVNEQFFGPGTRLTVL.

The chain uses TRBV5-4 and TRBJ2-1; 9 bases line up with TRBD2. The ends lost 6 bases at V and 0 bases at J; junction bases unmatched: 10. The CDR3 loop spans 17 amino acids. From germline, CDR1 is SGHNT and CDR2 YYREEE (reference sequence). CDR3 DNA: TGTGCCAGCACCACCCGAGCGGGGGGCGCCTCCTACAATGAGCAGTTCTTC. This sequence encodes CASTTRAGGASYNEQFF.